This entry is about one TCR beta chain. TEMRA cells were FACS-enriched, with CD8+ and CD4+ T cells isolated negatively. These data come from a study of CD8 T cells in Susac syndrome. Study-level information: The Susac syndrome patients were therapy-naive, on corticosteroids, or on intravenous immunoglobulin alone at blood draw.

Random-hexamer reverse transcription was applied to about 0.45 to 1 ug RNA. A single record per CDR3 protein comes from TCRdb applying MiXCR to the immunoSEQ multiplex PCR reads. The repertoire consists of 200,000 or so distinct CDR3 sequences, with just under 95% occurring once and the leading ten covering approximately 0.16%. The sequence was collected from a human donor with Susac syndrome. The specimen sequenced was CD8+ T cells from PBMCs.

The CDR3 spells CASSQGQPLLQETQYF. In nucleotides, the CDR3 is TGTGCCAGCAGCCAAGGACAGCCACTTCTCCAAGAGACCCAGTACTTC. This chain joins TRBV3-1 and TRBJ2-5, with a weak D call TRBD1 (5 bases). Trimming removed 1 base at V and 1 base at J, with 13 bases between. Germline V gene lookup returns CDR1 LGHDT and CDR2 YNNKEL (reference sequence). The CDR3 has 16 amino acids.